The entry below gives a single T cell receptor beta chain sequence along with its context. No antigen is known for it. The data are from a study of T-cell memory formation after mild COVID-19. Overall study results and limits: Pre-infection memory held some responding clones, suggesting pre-existing cross-reactive T cells responded.

Germline values: CDR1 SGHRS, CDR2 YFSETQ. The CDR3 extends over 15 amino acids. Trimming pared 0 bases from V and 4 bases from J, leaving 13 bases between. Researchers used 5'RACE with constant-segment primers to make TCR alpha and TCR beta cDNA libraries that carry sample barcodes and UMIs. TCRdb re-derived calls from the 5' RACE reads in MiXCR, one entry per CDR3 protein. The sample includes approximately 410,000 distinct CDR3 sequences, more than 20% of them seen just once. This sequence joins TRBV5-1 and TRBJ1-1; possible D gene TRBD1, 6 bases. The receptor was isolated from an adult woman who had mild COVID-19 (a few samples of this study predate the infection). Cell type and time point are not known. Sequenced: PBMCs or a T cell subset sorted from them (not recorded which). The CDR3 region is CASSLEGGTGTEAFF. The CDR3 nucleotides read TGCGCCAGCAGCTTGGAGGGGGGAACGGGCACTGAAGCTTTCTTT.